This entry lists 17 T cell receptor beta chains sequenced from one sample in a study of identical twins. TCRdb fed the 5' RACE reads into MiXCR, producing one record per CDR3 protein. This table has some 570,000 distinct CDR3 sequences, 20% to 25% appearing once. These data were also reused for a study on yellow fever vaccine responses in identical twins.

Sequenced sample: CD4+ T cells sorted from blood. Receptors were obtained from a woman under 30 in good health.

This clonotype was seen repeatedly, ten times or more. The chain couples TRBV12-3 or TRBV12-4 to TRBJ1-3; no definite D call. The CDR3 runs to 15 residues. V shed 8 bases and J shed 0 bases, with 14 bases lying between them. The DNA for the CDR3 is TGTGCCAGCTCATCATATAGAAACTCTGGAAACACCATATATTTT. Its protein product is CASSSYRNSGNTIYF.

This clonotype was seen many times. CDR3 nucleotides: TGCGCCAGCAGCCCCCGACAGGGGGCGCGTTTGGGAACTGAAGCTTTCTTT. As protein: CASSPRQGARLGTEAFF. The chain links TRBV5-1 to TRBJ1-1, with 10 bases identical to TRBD1. V gave up 4 bases and J gave up 5 bases; unmatched junction bases: 14. This CDR3 is built from 17 residues. Looked up from germline, CDR1 is SGHRS and CDR2 is YFSETQ.

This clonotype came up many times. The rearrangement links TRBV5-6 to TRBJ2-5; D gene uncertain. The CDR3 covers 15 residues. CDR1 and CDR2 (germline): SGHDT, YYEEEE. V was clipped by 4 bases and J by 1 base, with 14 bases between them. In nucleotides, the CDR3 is TGTGCCAGCAGCCACTCTGGGCCCCTCCAAGAGACCCAGTACTTC. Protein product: CASSHSGPLQETQYF.

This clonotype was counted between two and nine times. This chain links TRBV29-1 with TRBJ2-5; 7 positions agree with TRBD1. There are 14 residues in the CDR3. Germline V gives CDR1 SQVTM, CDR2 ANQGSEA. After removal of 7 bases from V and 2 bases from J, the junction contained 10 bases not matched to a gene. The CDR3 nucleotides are TGCAGCGCCGAAACAGGGGACACACAAGAGACCCAGTACTTC. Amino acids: CSAETGDTQETQYF.

DNA of the CDR3: TGCGCCAGCAGCTATGGACAGGGTCTTGGCAATGAGCAGTTCTTC. It specifies CASSYGQGLGNEQFF. This chain links TRBV5-1 with TRBJ2-1, with TRBD1 matching over 8 bases. Trimming at V came to 3 bases and at J to 6 bases, leaving 8 bases not matched to a gene. Per germline, CDR1 SGHRS and CDR2 YFSETQ. This CDR3 spans 15 amino acids.

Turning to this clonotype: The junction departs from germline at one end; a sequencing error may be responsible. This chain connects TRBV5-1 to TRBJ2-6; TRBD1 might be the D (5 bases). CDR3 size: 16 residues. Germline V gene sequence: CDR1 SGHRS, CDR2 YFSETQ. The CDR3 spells CASSLEGISGANVLIF. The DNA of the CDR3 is TGCGCCAGCAGCTTGGAAGGCATCTCTGGGGCCAACGTCCTGATTTTC.

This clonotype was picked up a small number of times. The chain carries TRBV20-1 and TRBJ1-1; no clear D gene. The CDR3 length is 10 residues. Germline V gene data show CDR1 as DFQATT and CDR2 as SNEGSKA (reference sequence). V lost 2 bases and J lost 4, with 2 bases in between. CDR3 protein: CSARLTEAFF. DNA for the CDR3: TGCAGTGCTAGACTCACTGAAGCTTTCTTT.

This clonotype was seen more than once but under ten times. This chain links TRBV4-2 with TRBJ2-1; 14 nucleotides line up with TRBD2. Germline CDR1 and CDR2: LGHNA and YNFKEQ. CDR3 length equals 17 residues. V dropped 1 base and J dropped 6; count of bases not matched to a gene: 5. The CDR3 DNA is TGTGCCAGCAGCCAAGCTGAGGGACTAGCGGGAGTCAATGAGCAGTTCTTC. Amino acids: CASSQAEGLAGVNEQFF.

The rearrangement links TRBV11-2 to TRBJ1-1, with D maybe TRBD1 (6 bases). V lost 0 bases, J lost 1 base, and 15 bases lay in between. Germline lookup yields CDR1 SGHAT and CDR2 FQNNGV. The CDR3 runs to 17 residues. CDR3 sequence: CASSLEDWGRRNTEAFF. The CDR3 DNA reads TGTGCCAGCAGCTTAGAAGACTGGGGGCGGCGGAACACTGAAGCTTTCTTT.

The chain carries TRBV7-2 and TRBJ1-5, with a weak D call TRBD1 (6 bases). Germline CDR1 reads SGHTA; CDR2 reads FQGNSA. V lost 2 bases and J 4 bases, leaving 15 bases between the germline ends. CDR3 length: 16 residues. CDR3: CASSLSGVEGNQPQHF. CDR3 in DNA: TGTGCCAGCAGCTTATCAGGGGTAGAGGGAAATCAGCCCCAGCATTTT.

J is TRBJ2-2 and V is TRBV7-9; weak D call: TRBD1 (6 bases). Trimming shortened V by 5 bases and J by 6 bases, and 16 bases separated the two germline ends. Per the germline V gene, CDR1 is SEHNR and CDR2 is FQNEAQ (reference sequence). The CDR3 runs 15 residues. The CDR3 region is CASSVQGSVAGELFF. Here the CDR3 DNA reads TGTGCCAGCAGCGTACAGGGCTCGGTGGCCGGGGAGCTGTTTTTT.

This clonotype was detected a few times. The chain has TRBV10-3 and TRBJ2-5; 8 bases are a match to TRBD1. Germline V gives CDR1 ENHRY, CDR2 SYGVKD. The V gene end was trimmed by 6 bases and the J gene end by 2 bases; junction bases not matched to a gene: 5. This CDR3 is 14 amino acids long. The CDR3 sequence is CAIRDRDRQETQYF. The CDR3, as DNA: TGTGCCATCAGGGACCGGGACAGGCAAGAGACCCAGTACTTC.

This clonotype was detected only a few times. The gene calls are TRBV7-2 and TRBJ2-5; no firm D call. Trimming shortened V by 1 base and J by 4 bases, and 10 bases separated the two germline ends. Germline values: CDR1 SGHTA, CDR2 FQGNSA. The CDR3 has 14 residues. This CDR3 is CASSLGILRETQYF. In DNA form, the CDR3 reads TGTGCCAGCAGCTTAGGTATTTTAAGAGAGACCCAGTACTTC.

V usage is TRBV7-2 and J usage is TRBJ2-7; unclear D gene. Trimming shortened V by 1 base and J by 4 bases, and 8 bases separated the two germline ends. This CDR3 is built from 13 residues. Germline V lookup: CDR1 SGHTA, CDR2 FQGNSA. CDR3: CASSLVSPYEQYF. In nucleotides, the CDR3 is TGTGCCAGCAGCTTAGTGTCCCCTTACGAGCAGTACTTC.

CDR3 residues: CASSGGLRLAGTDTQYF. The CDR3 DNA reads TGCGCCAGCAGCGGGGGTCTTCGTCTAGCGGGCACAGATACGCAGTATTTT. The chain links TRBV5-1 to TRBJ2-3; 7 positions match TRBD2. The V segment lost 4 bases and the J segment 1 base; nucleotides outside the gene matches: 12. The CDR3 runs 17 residues. The germline V gene encodes CDR1 SGHRS and CDR2 YFSETQ.

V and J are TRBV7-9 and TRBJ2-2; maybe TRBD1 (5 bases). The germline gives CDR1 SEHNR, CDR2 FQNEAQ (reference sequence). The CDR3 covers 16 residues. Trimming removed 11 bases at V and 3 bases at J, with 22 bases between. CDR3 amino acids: CAVGASRVSDTGELFF. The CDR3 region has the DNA TGTGCCGTAGGGGCTTCACGTGTCTCGGACACCGGGGAGCTGTTTTTT. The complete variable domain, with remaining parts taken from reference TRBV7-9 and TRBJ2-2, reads DTGVSQNPRHKITKRGQNVTFRCDPISEHNRLYWYRQTLGQGPEFLTYFQNEAQLEKSRLLSDRFSAERPKGSFSTLEIQRTEQGDSAMYLCAVGASRVSDTGELFFGEGSRLTVL.

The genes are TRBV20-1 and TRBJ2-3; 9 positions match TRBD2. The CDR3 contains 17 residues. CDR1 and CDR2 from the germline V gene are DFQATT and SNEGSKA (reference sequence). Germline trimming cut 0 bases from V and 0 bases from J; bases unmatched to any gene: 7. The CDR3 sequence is CSARDPGGRVSTDTQYF. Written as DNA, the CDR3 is TGCAGTGCTAGAGATCCCGGCGGGAGGGTTAGCACAGATACGCAGTATTTT.